A single sample is the source of the 24 T cell receptor beta chains below, sequenced in a study of cytomegalovirus exposure and HLA in healthy donors. This PCR relied on a set of 60 Vbeta primers and 13 Jbeta primers. Method: immunoSEQ multiplex PCR; TCRdb's copy keeps in-frame clones and lacks some. The sample contains about 90,000 clones, 65% to 80% of which appear only once. The sample consisted of PBMCs. These receptors were collected from a woman in her late teens or twenties in good health and CMV-seropositive.

The V call is TRBV6-6, the J call TRBJ2-2; perhaps TRBD2 as D (5 bases). Germline loops: CDR1 MNHNY, CDR2 SVGAGI (reference sequence). Deletions cut 7 bases from V and 6 bases from J, with 12 bases between. This CDR3 has 13 amino acids. This chain's CDR3 is CASNIRGSGELFF. The CDR3 nucleotides are TGTGCCAGCAATATAAGAGGGTCCGGGGAGCTGTTTTTT.

V gene TRBV6-6 combines with J gene TRBJ2-7, with TRBD1 as a possible D gene (6 bases). This CDR3 is built from 14 residues. The ends were cut back, 0 bases at V and 6 bases at J, with 12 bases in the middle. In germline, CDR1 is MNHNY, CDR2 SVGAGI (reference sequence). As DNA, the CDR3 is TGTGCCAGCAGTTACTCGTACCAGGGGTCCGAGCAGTACTTC. Its protein is CASSYSYQGSEQYF.

This chain links TRBV7-3 with TRBJ2-2; 11 nucleotides match TRBD2. Germline V gene data show CDR1 as SGHTA and CDR2 as FQGTGA. This CDR3 region has 15 residues. Trimming at V came to 4 bases and at J to 6 bases, leaving 4 bases not matched to a gene. CDR3 loop: CASSSLSGRAGELFF. CDR3 DNA: TGTGCCAGCAGCTCTCTTAGCGGGAGGGCCGGGGAGCTGTTTTTT.

The chain carries TRBV7-9 and TRBJ1-3; 7 nucleotides line up with TRBD1. Trimming cost V 3 bases and J 4 bases; bases outside gene matches: 9. The CDR3 is made up of 16 amino acids. From germline, CDR1 is SEHNR and CDR2 FQNEAQ (reference sequence). The CDR3 coding sequence is TGTGCCAGCAGCTTCACGACAGGGCTCTCCGGAAACACCATATATTTT. The encoded protein is CASSFTTGLSGNTIYF.

The V gene is TRBV4-3, the J gene TRBJ2-7, with 8 positions matching TRBD1. V gave up 4 bases and J gave up 1 base; unmatched junction bases: 6. Germline V gene lookup returns CDR1 LGHNA and CDR2 YSLEER. This CDR3 region has 15 residues. The CDR3 sequence is CASSLGTGDSYEQYF. CDR3 DNA: TGCGCCAGCAGCCTTGGGACAGGTGATTCCTACGAGCAGTACTTC.

The CDR3 is CASSGTPSSYEQYF. The DNA of the CDR3 is TGTGCCAGCAGTGGGACACCGAGCTCCTACGAGCAGTACTTC. J is TRBJ2-7 and V is TRBV6-6, with D tentatively TRBD1 (6 bases). Germline-derived CDR1 and CDR2 are MNHNY and SVGAGI (reference sequence). CDR3 length equals 14 residues. V lost 5 bases, J lost 0 bases, and 11 bases lay in between.

The V gene is TRBV5-4, the J gene TRBJ1-1; D is uncertain. Trimming stripped 0 bases from V and 1 base from J, with 4 bases between. CDR1 SGHNT and CDR2 YYREEE come from the germline V gene (reference sequence). CDR3 length equals 13 residues. The CDR3 coding sequence is TGTGCCAGCAGCTTGGAGCAGAACACTGAAGCTTTCTTT. As protein: CASSLEQNTEAFF. The entire variable domain, with the rest obtained from reference TRBV5-4 and TRBJ1-1, is as follows: ETGVTQSPTHLIKTRGQQVTLRCSSQSGHNTVSWYQQALGQGPQFIFQYYREEENGRGNFPPRFSGLQFPNYSSELNVNALELDDSALYLCASSLEQNTEAFFGQGTRLTVV.

The chain has TRBV5-1 and TRBJ2-2; D is unresolved. The V gene's germline CDR1 is SGHRS and CDR2 YFSETQ. The CDR3 totals 15 residues. V shed 4 bases and J shed 6 bases, with 16 bases lying between them. This CDR3 is CASSPLLTGSGELFF. The CDR3 region has the DNA TGCGCCAGCAGCCCCCTCCTCACCGGGTCCGGGGAGCTGTTTTTT.

The chain recombines TRBV2 with TRBJ1-2; 7 nucleotides agree with TRBD1. CDR1 is SNHLY, CDR2 FYNNEI, per germline. The CDR3 has 16 amino acids. V lost 8 bases, J lost 7 bases, and 19 bases stayed unmatched. CDR3 nucleotides: TGTGCCAGCGTCGGACAGGAGATTAGAACGGAGGCTGGCTACACCTTC. Translation gives CASVGQEIRTEAGYTF.

V and J are TRBV19 and TRBJ1-2, with no clear D. V lost 2 bases to trimming and J lost 4 bases, with 8 bases between them. The germline V gene encodes CDR1 LNHDA and CDR2 SQIVND (reference sequence). The CDR3 length is 13 residues. In DNA form, the CDR3 reads TGTGCCAGTAGTATAAGGGAGAGCTATGGCTACACCTTC. It translates to CASSIRESYGYTF.

The chain uses TRBV2 and TRBJ1-5, with 9 bases matching TRBD1. The CDR3 runs to 15 residues. V gave up 6 bases and J gave up 6 bases; unmatched junction bases: 9. Germline V gives CDR1 SNHLY, CDR2 FYNNEI. CDR3 sequence (DNA): TGTGCCAGCAGGCCGGGACAGGGTTCAGCTCAGCCCCAGCATTTT. Amino acid sequence: CASRPGQGSAQPQHF.

V and J are TRBV29-1 and TRBJ2-5; 10 bases align to TRBD2. J was trimmed by 11 bases and V by 3 bases; bases with no gene match: 9. CDR1 SQVTM and CDR2 ANQGSEA come from the germline V gene. The length of the CDR3 is 13 residues. The CDR3 region is CSVESSGRGEQYF. CDR3 sequence (DNA): TGCAGCGTTGAGTCGAGCGGGAGGGGTGAGCAGTACTTC.

In this sample, this clone turned up once. The chain links TRBV5-5 to TRBJ2-3; tentative D call: TRBD2 (6 bases). CDR1 is SGHKS, CDR2 YYEKEE, per germline (reference sequence). Trimming left V 4 bases short and J 2 bases short, with 17 bases between. The CDR3 is 16 amino acids. DNA of the CDR3: TGTGCCAGCAGCCTTCCCCGCGGGATTGTCACAGATACGCAGTATTTT. Its protein product is CASSLPRGIVTDTQYF.

The chain carries TRBV5-6 and TRBJ1-5; 11 nucleotides align to TRBD1. The CDR3 loop spans 14 amino acids. Trimming cost V 3 bases and J 11 bases; bases outside gene matches: 7. The germline V gene has CDR1 SGHDT and CDR2 YYEEEE. In DNA form, the CDR3 reads TGTGCCAGCAGCTACGGGACAGGGGGTTCGGCCCAGCATTTT. Amino acids: CASSYGTGGSAQHF.

The chain couples TRBV28 to TRBJ2-5; a weak D match, TRBD2 (7 bases). Germline V gives CDR1 MDHEN, CDR2 SYDVKM. This CDR3 has 14 residues. The V end was cut by 6 bases, the J end by 2 bases, with 13 bases between. The CDR3 region is CASSGGGGQETQYF. The CDR3 DNA reads as TGTGCCAGCAGCGGGGGCGGGGGTCAAGAGACCCAGTACTTC.

This clone came up a few times. This rearrangement joins TRBV6-6 to TRBJ2-1, with 7 nucleotides matching TRBD2. Trimming cost V 1 base and J 3 bases; bases outside gene matches: 6. The CDR3 sequence is 16 residues long. Germline assignment: CDR1 MNHNY and CDR2 SVGAGI (reference sequence). The CDR3 here is CASSYLKRGFYNEQFF. As DNA, the CDR3 is TGTGCCAGCAGTTACTTAAAGCGGGGTTTCTACAATGAGCAGTTCTTC.

The chain links TRBV4-3 to TRBJ1-1; D is perhaps TRBD1 (5 bases). This CDR3 region has 16 residues. CDR1 and CDR2 (germline): LGHNA, YSLEER. Trimming shortened V by 1 base and J by 5 bases, and 17 bases separated the two germline ends. As DNA, the CDR3 is TGCGCCAGCAGCCAAGCCCGGGCGGGCGGGACTACTGAAGCTTTCTTT. Its protein is CASSQARAGGTTEAFF.

The rearrangement joins TRBV6-6 to TRBJ2-1; TRBD2 aligns across 9 bases. Germline V gene lookup returns CDR1 MNHNY and CDR2 SVGAGI (reference sequence). V lost 2 bases and J lost 1; bases outside the gene matches: 3. The CDR3 runs to 16 residues. The CDR3 nucleotides are TGTGCCAGCAGTTACCCGACTAGCGGATCCTACAATGAGCAGTTCTTC. It codes for CASSYPTSGSYNEQFF.

The chain combines TRBV11-2 with TRBJ2-5; a weak D match, TRBD2 (7 bases). Germline CDR1 is SGHAT and CDR2 is FQNNGV. The CDR3 covers 16 residues. V was clipped by 1 base and J by 3 bases, with 15 bases between them. The CDR3 is CASSLVGGATKETQYF. CDR3 coding DNA: TGTGCCAGCAGCTTAGTTGGGGGGGCGACGAAAGAGACCCAGTACTTC.

This clone occurred a few times. This chain links TRBV4-3 with TRBJ2-4, with D possibly being TRBD2 (6 bases). CDR1 is LGHNA and CDR2 is YSLEER in the germline V gene. This CDR3 is built from 18 residues. Trimming stripped 0 bases from V and 0 bases from J, with 15 bases between. DNA of the CDR3: TGCGCCAGCAGCCAAGATACTAGGGGAGGACTAGCCAAAAACATTCAGTACTTC. Its translation is CASSQDTRGGLAKNIQYF.

V is TRBV7-8 and J is TRBJ1-2, with a possible D match to TRBD1 (5 bases). Germline CDR1 and CDR2: SGHVS and FQNEAQ. This CDR3 spans 13 amino acids. V was cut by 8 bases and J by 6 bases, with 16 bases left in between. CDR3 DNA sequence: TGTGCCAGCCGGCCCCGGGGGAGTGATGGCTACACCTTC. Translated: CASRPRGSDGYTF.

V and J are TRBV9 and TRBJ2-3, with D unclear. The CDR3 runs 13 residues. Trimming cost V 1 base and J 6 bases, with 9 bases left between them. CDR1 is SGDLS and CDR2 is YYNGEE in the germline V gene. In DNA, the CDR3 is TGTGCCAGCAGCGTAAGCTATTCTGATACGCAGTATTTT. Amino acid sequence: CASSVSYSDTQYF. The full variable domain, its missing parts supplied by reference TRBV9 and TRBJ2-3, is DSGVTQTPKHLITATGQRVTLRCSPRSGDLSVYWYQQSLDQGLQFLIQYYNGEERAKGNILERFSAQQFPDLHSELNLSSLELGDSALYFCASSVSYSDTQYFGPGTRLTVL.

The chain links TRBV5-1 to TRBJ2-5, with D perhaps matching TRBD2 (6 bases). CDR3 length: 13 residues. Germline CDR1 SGHRS, CDR2 YFSETQ. Trimming shortened V by 5 bases and J by 5 bases, and 13 bases separated the two germline ends. The DNA for the CDR3 is TGCGCCAGCAGTCGCACCGGAGGGGAGACCCAGTACTTC. Its translation is CASSRTGGETQYF.

The V and J genes are TRBV11-2 and TRBJ2-7; D perhaps matches TRBD1 (5 bases). This CDR3 spans 14 amino acids. Germline CDR1 SGHAT, CDR2 FQNNGV. The germline V and J ends were trimmed by 1 base and 2 bases, with 9 bases remaining between them. The CDR3 spells CASSLVVGPYEQYF. CDR3 in DNA: TGTGCCAGCAGCTTAGTAGTGGGGCCCTACGAGCAGTACTTC.